This TCR beta chain stems from a study of cytomegalovirus exposure and HLA in healthy donors. This CDR3 contains 15 residues. CDR1 and CDR2 (germline): MNHEY, SMNVEV (reference sequence). The V and J ends lost 5 bases and 9 bases, in that order; junction bases with no gene match: 12. The repertoire was sequenced with immunoSEQ multiplex PCR; TCRdb's copy has only in-frame clones and lacks some. The sample contains some 180,000 clones, about nine tenths of which appear only once. This sequence joins TRBV27 and TRBJ1-5; TRBD1 matches 8 bases. The source is a young man in good health and CMV-seropositive. The sample was PBMCs. The chain's CDR3 is CASSPDRAGIRPQHF. The CDR3 bases are TGTGCCAGCAGTCCGGACAGGGCGGGGATCAGGCCCCAGCATTTT.